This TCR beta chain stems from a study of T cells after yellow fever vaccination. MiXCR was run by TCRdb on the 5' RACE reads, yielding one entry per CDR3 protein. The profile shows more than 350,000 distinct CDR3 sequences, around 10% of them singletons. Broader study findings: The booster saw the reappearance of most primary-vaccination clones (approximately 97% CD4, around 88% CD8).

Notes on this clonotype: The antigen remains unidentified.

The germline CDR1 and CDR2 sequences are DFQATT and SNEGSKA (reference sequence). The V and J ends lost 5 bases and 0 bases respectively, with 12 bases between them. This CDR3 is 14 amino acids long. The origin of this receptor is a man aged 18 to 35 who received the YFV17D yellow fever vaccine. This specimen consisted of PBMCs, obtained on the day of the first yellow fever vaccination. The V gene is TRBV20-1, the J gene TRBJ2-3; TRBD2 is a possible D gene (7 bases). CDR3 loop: CSAGGAGSTDTQYF. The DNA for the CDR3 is TGCAGTGCTGGGGGGGCGGGTAGCACAGATACGCAGTATTTT.